This passage covers 8 T cell receptor beta chains from one sample sequenced in a study of regulatory T cells in long-lasting Graves disease. Indicated time point: persistent/refractory GD, antithyroid drugs over 5 years with positive TRAb. PBMCs were the source of the RNA used for TCR sequencing. For TCR beta, libraries came from iRepertoire HTBI primers and Arm-PCR of CDR3 regions. Each CDR3 protein gets one entry after TCRdb re-called the multiplex PCR reads with MiXCR. In the table there are roughly 470,000 distinct CDR3 sequences, 20% to 25% of which are singletons. Sample: peripheral blood mononuclear cells (PBMCs), taken when the disease was refractory, from a patient treated with antithyroid drugs. The receptors here all came from a female donor with Graves disease.

This clonotype was counted between two and nine times. V and J are TRBV6-1 and TRBJ2-7; possible D gene TRBD2, 5 bases. Between the trimmed V and J ends, which lost 8 bases and 7 bases, there was a span of 21 bases. This CDR3 comprises 14 residues. CDR1 and CDR2 (germline): MNHNS, SASEGT. Here the CDR3 reads CASRLSGNLGEQYF. The CDR3 DNA is TGTGCCAGCCGGCTCTCCGGGAATCTGGGAGAGCAGTACTTC.

In its sample, this clonotype was seen many times. The chain employs TRBV2 and TRBJ1-3; no clear D gene. Trimming cost V 5 bases and J 0 bases, with 8 bases left between them. The CDR3 covers 14 residues. Germline CDR1 and CDR2: SNHLY and FYNNEI. CDR3 sequence (DNA): TGTGCCAGCAGTAGACACGGCTCTGGAAACACCATATATTTT. This gives the protein CASSRHGSGNTIYF.

This clonotype was seen a few times. The CDR3 protein is CASSSLVGREYYEQYF. In DNA form, the CDR3 reads TGTGCCAGCAGCTCCCTTGTGGGGCGGGAGTACTACGAGCAGTACTTC. The rearrangement joins TRBV7-2 to TRBJ2-5; 7 bases line up with TRBD2. TRBJ2-7 explains the end of the DNA better; the J call may be wrong. The CDR3 contains 16 residues. The germline gives CDR1 SGHTA, CDR2 FQGNSA.

This clonotype was detected only a few times. V gene TRBV9 combines with J gene TRBJ2-7; the match to TRBD1 covers 7 bases. The CDR3 is 15 residues long. CDR1 is SGDLS, CDR2 YYNGEE, per germline. J was trimmed by 3 bases and V by 4 bases; bases with no gene match: 10. CDR3 amino acids: CASSPTGTAYYEQYF. In DNA form, the CDR3 reads TGTGCCAGCAGCCCTACCGGGACAGCATACTACGAGCAGTACTTC.

The rearrangement uses TRBV7-2 and TRBJ2-7; D call uncertain. The CDR3 extends over 15 amino acids. The V end was cut by 5 bases, the J end by 5 bases, with 19 bases between. Germline V lookup: CDR1 SGHTA, CDR2 FQGNSA. Here the CDR3 DNA reads TGTGCCAGCAGCGATACTGGGGTGAATGGTGACGAGCAGTACTTC. Translation gives CASSDTGVNGDEQYF. Looking up the rest from reference TRBV7-2 and TRBJ2-7 gives the full variable domain: GAGVSQSPSNKVTEKGKDVELRCDPISGHTALYWYRQSLGQGLEFLIYFQGNSAPDKSGLPSDRFSAERTGGSVSTLTIQRTQQEDSAVYLCASSDTGVNGDEQYFGPGTRLTVT.

This clonotype appeared a few times. This chain uses TRBV20-1 with TRBJ1-5, with a tentative D call TRBD1 (5 bases). CDR3 size: 12 residues. CDR1 and CDR2 (germline): DFQATT, SNEGSKA (reference sequence). Trimming took off 3 bases at V and 6 bases at J, with 9 bases between the two ends. Here the CDR3 reads CSARRGGQPQHF. CDR3 coding DNA: TGCAGTGCTAGGAGGGGTGGTCAGCCCCAGCATTTT.

This clonotype was observed a few times. This chain links TRBV29-1 with TRBJ2-7; 9 bases line up with TRBD1. Germline V gene sequence: CDR1 SQVTM, CDR2 ANQGSEA. The CDR3 has 16 amino acids. V lost 1 base and J lost 2; bases outside the gene matches: 9. CDR3 residues: CSVEGGGTGPTYEQYF. The CDR3 DNA follows: TGCAGCGTTGAAGGTGGGGGGACAGGGCCTACCTACGAGCAGTACTTC.

The rearrangement joins TRBV28 to TRBJ2-3; 8 bases line up with TRBD2. V trimming: 3 bases; J trimming: 5 bases; junction bases outside the gene matches: 13. Germline CDR1 is MDHEN and CDR2 is SYDVKM. This CDR3 region has 17 residues. CDR3 coding DNA: TGTGCCAGCAGTTTTAAAACAGGACTAGCCCTTGAAGATACGCAGTATTTT. This encodes CASSFKTGLALEDTQYF. Full variable domain (rest looked up from reference TRBV28 and TRBJ2-3): DVKVTQSSRYLVKRTGEKVFLECVQDMDHENMFWYRQDPGLGLRLIYFSYDVKMKEKGDIPEGYSVSREKKERFSLILESASTNQTSMYLCASSFKTGLALEDTQYFGPGTRLTVL.